The 7 T cell receptor beta chains below come from one sample, sequenced in a study of Tregs in tolerant kidney transplant recipients. The assay was immunoSEQ multiplex PCR, and TCRdb's table has in-frame clones only and misses some. The sample comprises tens of thousands of clones, 70% to 90% of which are singletons, and about 2% rests with the top ten. The sample was Tregs from blood, taken before the transplant. Receptors originate from a human donor who received a combined kidney and bone marrow transplant.

The V call is TRBV28, the J call TRBJ2-7; TRBD2 matches at 7 bases. CDR3 length equals 12 residues. With 4 bases clipped from V and 12 bases from J, the junction kept 9 bases outside the gene matches. Germline V gene data show CDR1 as MDHEN and CDR2 as SYDVKM. The CDR3 protein is CASSSLGGSAYF. CDR3 nucleotides: TGTGCCAGCAGTTCCCTCGGGGGGTCGGCGTACTTC.

The chain carries TRBV4-2 and TRBJ1-2; D is possibly TRBD1 (5 bases). The V gene lost 5 bases and the J gene lost 8 bases, with 18 bases spanning the gap. The CDR3 is made up of 14 amino acids. Germline CDR1 and CDR2: LGHNA and YNFKEQ. CDR3 sequence reads: CASSVRTGTEGYTF. The CDR3 DNA is TGTGCCAGCAGCGTCCGGACCGGGACTGAGGGCTACACCTTC.

The J gene is TRBJ1-2, the V gene TRBV7-9; unclear D gene. Trimming took 3 bases from V and 4 from J, leaving 12 bases between them. CDR1 SEHNR and CDR2 FQNEAQ come from the germline V gene (reference sequence). There are 14 residues in the CDR3. The CDR3 region is CASSFPVLSYGYTF. For the CDR3, the DNA is TGTGCCAGCAGCTTTCCAGTTTTAAGCTATGGCTACACCTTC.

V and J are TRBV6-6 and TRBJ2-7; possible D gene TRBD2, 6 bases. The CDR3 loop spans 16 amino acids. With 6 bases removed from V and 0 bases from J, the gap between germline ends came to 18 bases. The germline gives CDR1 MNHNY, CDR2 SVGAGI (reference sequence). The DNA for the CDR3 is TGTGCCAGCAGCCGGGGCGGCGGGACGAGCTCCTACGAGCAGTACTTC. It yields the protein CASSRGGGTSSYEQYF.

V and J are TRBV5-1 and TRBJ1-6; no clear D. Germline V gene sequence: CDR1 SGHRS, CDR2 YFSETQ. V shed 0 bases and J shed 6 bases, with 10 bases lying between them. This CDR3 has 15 amino acids. The chain's CDR3 is CASSLAEAGNSPLHF. The CDR3 bases are TGCGCCAGCAGCTTGGCCGAAGCCGGTAATTCACCCCTCCACTTT. Combining the CDR3 with reference TRBV5-1 and TRBJ1-6 gives the whole variable domain KAGVTQTPRYLIKTRGQQVTLSCSPISGHRSVSWYQQTPGQGLQFLFEYFSETQRNKGNFPGRFSGRQFSNSRSEMNVSTLELGDSALYLCASSLAEAGNSPLHFGNGTRLTVT.

The gene calls are TRBV5-4 and TRBJ2-3; D uncertain. Trimming pared 4 bases from V and 6 bases from J, leaving 9 bases between. CDR1 and CDR2 (germline): SGHNT, YYREEE (reference sequence). The CDR3 spans 12 residues. The CDR3 nucleotides read TGTGCCAGCAGCCCCCCCGGCGATACGCAGTATTTT. This gives the protein CASSPPGDTQYF.

The CDR3 reads CSAFRATEAFF. The CDR3 region has the DNA TGCAGTGCTTTTAGGGCCACTGAAGCTTTCTTT. The chain uses TRBV20-1 and TRBJ1-1; D not certain. Looked up from germline, CDR1 is DFQATT and CDR2 is SNEGSKA (reference sequence). Deletions cut 5 bases from V and 4 bases from J, with 8 bases between. The CDR3 contains 11 residues.